These 31 T cell receptor beta chains were all obtained from the same sample, sequenced in a study of PD-1 blockade in mismatch repair-deficient tumors. Libraries were prepared by immunoSEQ multiplex PCR; TCRdb keeps only in-frame clonotypes and omits some of them. Of about 68,000 clones listed, around 73% are singletons. Sequencing used peripheral blood, obtained 2 weeks after starting pembrolizumab. The source of these receptors is an adult with mismatch repair-deficient cancer.

In this sample, this clone is medium-sized. The V gene is TRBV9, the J gene TRBJ2-5; D might be TRBD2 (7 bases). V lost 2 bases, J lost 2 bases, and 13 bases lay in between. The CDR3 covers 15 residues. CDR1 is SGDLS and CDR2 is YYNGEE in the germline V gene. For the CDR3, the DNA is TGTGCCAGCAGCGTTGTACAGGGAGGGCAAGAGACCCAGTACTTC. Amino acids: CASSVVQGGQETQYF.

The chain couples TRBV15 to TRBJ2-1; possibly TRBD2 for D (6 bases). The V and J ends lost 1 base and 0 bases respectively, with 13 bases between them. The CDR3 runs 17 residues. From germline, CDR1 is LNHNV and CDR2 YYDKDF (reference sequence). The CDR3 bases are TGTGCCACCAGCAGAGGGTCCGGCGGGACCTCCTACAATGAGCAGTTCTTC. This gives the protein CATSRGSGGTSYNEQFF.

Comment on this clone: One end of the junction fails to match germline, which may point to a read error. The V call is TRBV7-7, the J call TRBJ2-1, with 10 bases identical to TRBD2. The CDR3 runs 15 residues. Germline V gives CDR1 SSHAT, CDR2 FNYEAQ (reference sequence). The CDR3 DNA reads TGTGCTAGCAGCAGCGCTAGCGGGAGCTCCTTTGAGCAGTTCTTC. As protein: CASSSASGSSFEQFF.

The chain recombines TRBV19 with TRBJ2-3, with D hard to call. The germline CDR1 and CDR2 sequences are LNHDA and SQIVND (reference sequence). With 5 bases removed from V and 0 bases from J, the gap between germline ends came to 9 bases. This CDR3 spans 14 amino acids. The CDR3 spells CASSFDASTDTQYF. The CDR3 nucleotides are TGTGCCAGTAGTTTCGATGCGAGCACAGATACGCAGTATTTT.

This chain links TRBV28 with TRBJ1-4; no definite D call. V lost 2 bases to trimming and J lost 6 bases, with 16 bases between them. Germline loops: CDR1 MDHEN, CDR2 SYDVKM. The CDR3 consists of 16 residues. The CDR3 nucleotides read TGTGCCAGCAGTTTAGGACTCAGAGGGTGGGATGAAAAACTGTTTTTT. Protein product: CASSLGLRGWDEKLFF.

A remark on this clone: The junction and the germline gene differ at one end; a read error may be behind it. The genes are TRBV7-9 and TRBJ2-1; 9 bases fit TRBD2. CDR1 SEHNR and CDR2 FQNEAQ come from the germline V gene (reference sequence). There are 15 residues in the CDR3. The CDR3 DNA is TGTGCCAGCAGCCTAGCGGGATTCTCCTACAATGAGCAGTTCTTC. Translated, it gives CASSLAGFSYNEQFF. Full variable domain (outside the CDR3, taken from reference TRBV7-9 and TRBJ2-1): DTGVSQNPRHKITKRGQNVTFRCDPISEHNRLYWYRQTLGQGPEFLTYFQNEAQLEKSRLLSDRFSAERPKGSFSTLEIQRTEQGDSAMYLCASSLAGFSYNEQFFGPGTRLTVL.

This chain links TRBV7-6 with TRBJ1-1, with D unresolved. The CDR3 extends over 13 amino acids. Germline-derived CDR1 and CDR2 are SGHVS and FNYEAQ. The V end lost 4 bases, the J end lost 4 bases, and 10 bases lay between the germline ends. CDR3 in amino acids: CASSSLGSTEAFF. In DNA, the CDR3 is TGTGCCAGCAGCTCCTTGGGGAGCACTGAAGCTTTCTTT.

The genes are TRBV9 and TRBJ1-3, with 7 positions matching TRBD1. Trimming took 6 bases from V and 2 from J; bases not matched to a gene: 5. CDR1 is SGDLS, CDR2 YYNGEE, per germline. The CDR3 sequence is 14 residues long. CDR3 sequence: CASTDRVTGNTIYF. The CDR3 DNA reads as TGTGCCAGCACCGACAGGGTCACTGGAAACACCATATATTTT.

The chain carries TRBV6-1 and TRBJ1-1; 8 nucleotides match TRBD1. V trimming: 6 bases; J trimming: 4 bases; junction bases outside the gene matches: 7. CDR3 length equals 14 residues. The germline V gene encodes CDR1 MNHNS and CDR2 SASEGT. CDR3 nucleotides: TGTGCCAGCAGCCTCGGACAGGGAAGCACTGAAGCTTTCTTT. It codes for CASSLGQGSTEAFF.

This chain links TRBV2 with TRBJ1-3, with D possibly matching TRBD1 (6 bases). The germline V gene has CDR1 SNHLY and CDR2 FYNNEI. The V and J ends lost 5 bases and 2 bases respectively, with 7 bases between them. The CDR3 runs to 13 residues. Written as DNA, the CDR3 is TGTGCCAGCAGTAGGGACACTGGAAACACCATATATTTT. It yields the protein CASSRDTGNTIYF.

V usage is TRBV14 and J usage is TRBJ2-7; D is unresolved. The germline gives CDR1 SGHDN, CDR2 FVKESK. The V gene lost 5 bases and the J gene lost 0 bases, with 2 bases spanning the gap. The CDR3 is made up of 11 amino acids. The CDR3 region is CASSYSYEQYF. In DNA form, the CDR3 reads TGTGCCAGCAGCTACTCCTACGAGCAGTACTTC.

The rearrangement joins TRBV14 to TRBJ2-7; 10 bases are shared with TRBD1. Germline trimming cut 9 bases from V and 3 bases from J; bases unmatched to any gene: 5. CDR1 and CDR2 from the germline V gene are SGHDN and FVKESK. The CDR3 runs to 13 residues. As DNA, the CDR3 is TGTGCCAGTCGGGGGGACAGGGGCTACGAGCAGTACTTC. It specifies CASRGDRGYEQYF.

The J gene is TRBJ2-4, the V gene TRBV19; perhaps TRBD1 as D (5 bases). Germline V gene data show CDR1 as LNHDA and CDR2 as SQIVND (reference sequence). V dropped 9 bases and J dropped 5 bases, with 14 bases sitting between them. The CDR3 totals 13 residues. CDR3 DNA: TGTGCCAGCACTACAGGTTCCGAAAACATTCAGTACTTC. Translating gives CASTTGSENIQYF. The entire variable domain, with the rest obtained from reference TRBV19 and TRBJ2-4, is as follows: DGGITQSPKYLFRKEGQNVTLSCEQNLNHDAMYWYRQDPGQGLRLIYYSQIVNDFQKGDIAEGYSVSREKKESFPLTVTSAQKNPTAFYLCASTTGSENIQYFGAGTRLSVL.

The rearrangement uses TRBV6-1 and TRBJ1-1, with D unclear. V was shortened by 0 bases and J by 1 base, with 9 bases between the two germline ends. There are 15 residues in the CDR3. Germline values: CDR1 MNHNS, CDR2 SASEGT. The CDR3 spells CASSEAYRGNTEAFF. CDR3 nucleotide sequence: TGTGCCAGCAGTGAAGCGTACAGAGGGAACACTGAAGCTTTCTTT.

This clone was seen a few times. The J gene is TRBJ2-7, the V gene TRBV29-1, with 11 bases fitting TRBD1. V was pared by 4 bases and J by 4 bases, with 15 bases of the junction left unmatched. The germline V gene encodes CDR1 SQVTM and CDR2 ANQGSEA. CDR3 length equals 17 residues. In nucleotides, the CDR3 is TGCAGCGTTGTCGGACAGGGGGCAACTAGATTGGCTTACGAGCAGTACTTC. As protein: CSVVGQGATRLAYEQYF.

The chain carries TRBV11-2 and TRBJ2-3; D not resolved. The CDR3 contains 16 residues. Germline CDR1 reads SGHAT; CDR2 reads FQNNGV. V gave up 1 base and J gave up 2 bases, with 13 bases separating them. CDR3 protein: CASSLGQTFATDTQYF. The CDR3 coding sequence is TGTGCCAGCAGCTTAGGCCAAACCTTTGCCACAGATACGCAGTATTTT.

The chain employs TRBV29-1 and TRBJ1-3; 12 positions agree with TRBD1. This CDR3 has 15 amino acids. Germline V gives CDR1 SQVTM, CDR2 ANQGSEA. After removal of 7 bases from V and 4 bases from J, the junction contained 8 bases not matched to a gene. The CDR3 sequence is CSATPGQGAGNTIYF. The CDR3 nucleotides read TGCAGCGCGACTCCGGGACAGGGGGCGGGAAACACCATATATTTT.

This chain connects TRBV29-1 to TRBJ1-1; D remains unclear. V lost 4 bases and J 1 base, leaving 10 bases between the germline ends. Germline values: CDR1 SQVTM, CDR2 ANQGSEA. The CDR3 runs to 13 residues. The chain's CDR3 is CSVGVTQNTEAFF. CDR3 in DNA: TGCAGCGTTGGAGTGACGCAGAACACTGAAGCTTTCTTT.

This chain connects TRBV7-9 to TRBJ2-2; the D is unclear. With 1 base removed from V and 6 bases from J, the gap between germline ends came to 9 bases. The germline V gene has CDR1 SEHNR and CDR2 FQNEAQ (reference sequence). The CDR3 contains 14 residues. The CDR3 is CASSLGGIAGELFF. As DNA, the CDR3 is TGTGCCAGCAGCTTAGGCGGTATTGCCGGGGAGCTGTTTTTT.

The chain couples TRBV6-5 to TRBJ2-1; D is unclear. The ends were cut back, 6 bases at V and 4 bases at J, with 16 bases in the middle. The CDR3 spans 15 residues. Looked up from germline, CDR1 is MNHEY and CDR2 is SVGAGI. The CDR3 DNA reads TGTGCCAGCAGCCTTGACAAGGGTACATACAATGAGCAGTTCTTC. Its translation is CASSLDKGTYNEQFF.

The chain recombines TRBV6-5 with TRBJ1-1; D possibly corresponds to TRBD1 (5 bases). Trimming shortened V by 6 bases and J by 5 bases, and 16 bases separated the two germline ends. Germline assignment: CDR1 MNHEY and CDR2 SVGAGI. CDR3 length: 14 amino acids. In DNA, the CDR3 is TGTGCCAGCAGAATAGGGGTGATTTTGACTGAAGCTTTCTTT. Translating it yields CASRIGVILTEAFF.

The chain couples TRBV10-3 to TRBJ1-1; 8 bases are shared with TRBD1. In germline, CDR1 is ENHRY, CDR2 SYGVKD. This CDR3 region has 14 residues. J lost 3 bases, V lost 8 bases, and 8 bases had no gene match. The CDR3 coding sequence is TGTGCCATCGGAGACAGGGGCAAGGACACTGAAGCTTTCTTT. It yields the protein CAIGDRGKDTEAFF.

J is TRBJ1-2 and V is TRBV9, with 7 bases aligning to TRBD1. After removal of 5 bases from V and 7 bases from J, the junction contained 5 bases not matched to a gene. This CDR3 contains 12 residues. Germline V CDR1 and CDR2: SGDLS, YYNGEE. The CDR3 loop is CASSQRGLGYTF. CDR3 nucleotide sequence: TGTGCCAGCAGTCAAAGGGGGCTTGGCTACACCTTC.

The chain uses TRBV7-8 and TRBJ2-2; TRBD2 might be the D (6 bases). The germline V gene has CDR1 SGHVS and CDR2 FQNEAQ. V shed 1 base and J shed 0 bases, with 12 bases lying between them. The CDR3 consists of 17 residues. CDR3 DNA sequence: TGTGCCAGCAGCTTAGTTTCTAGCGAATCGAACACCGGGGAGCTGTTTTTT. Its translation: CASSLVSSESNTGELFF.

The V call is TRBV18, the J call TRBJ2-1; 9 bases agree with TRBD2. The CDR3 is 17 residues long. V was pared by 6 bases and J by 2 bases, with 11 bases of the junction left unmatched. Germline-derived CDR1 and CDR2 are KGHSH and LQKENI. The CDR3 nucleotides are TGTGCCAGCTCCCCTAGACTAGCGGAACTTACCTACAATGAGCAGTTCTTC. It yields the protein CASSPRLAELTYNEQFF.

V and J are TRBV7-8 and TRBJ1-2; 12 bases align to TRBD1. Germline assignment: CDR1 SGHVS and CDR2 FQNEAQ. V dropped 5 bases and J dropped 7; count of bases not matched to a gene: 17. The length of the CDR3 is 18 residues. This CDR3 is CASSPRPGTGGRISGYTF. The CDR3 DNA follows: TGTGCCAGCAGCCCGCGTCCCGGGACAGGGGGCAGGATATCTGGCTACACCTTC.

This chain links TRBV10-3 with TRBJ2-1; D might be TRBD2 (6 bases). Germline V gene data show CDR1 as ENHRY and CDR2 as SYGVKD. The CDR3 covers 15 residues. The V gene lost 3 bases and the J gene lost 5 bases, with 14 bases spanning the gap. This CDR3 is CAISDGGRSNNEQFF. The CDR3 coding sequence is TGTGCCATCAGTGACGGGGGACGTTCTAACAATGAGCAGTTCTTC.

The chain is built from TRBV25-1 and TRBJ2-5; TRBD2 is a possible D gene (5 bases). Germline V gives CDR1 MGHDK, CDR2 SYGVNS. This CDR3 is 15 amino acids long. V lost 3 bases and J lost 3, with 14 bases in between. This CDR3 is CASSDRRILKETQYF. The CDR3 DNA reads as TGTGCCAGCAGTGACAGGAGGATTCTAAAAGAGACCCAGTACTTC.

This clone was observed a single time. V and J are TRBV27 and TRBJ1-2, with TRBD1 matching 7 bases. Trimming at V came to 8 bases and at J to 8 bases, leaving 14 bases not matched to a gene. Germline V lookup: CDR1 MNHEY, CDR2 SMNVEV (reference sequence). The CDR3 runs 14 residues. The DNA for the CDR3 is TGTGCCAGCGCTTATTACGAGGGGGCGGGGGGCTACACCTTC. Translated, it gives CASAYYEGAGGYTF.

The chain is built from TRBV7-3 and TRBJ1-2; 7 bases are shared with TRBD1. The germline CDR1 and CDR2 sequences are SGHTA and FQGTGA. The CDR3 is 15 amino acids. Trimming at V came to 5 bases and at J to 2 bases, leaving 8 bases not matched to a gene. CDR3 amino acids: CASSHGAGGNYGYTF. The CDR3 DNA is TGTGCCAGCAGCCATGGGGCAGGGGGGAACTATGGCTACACCTTC.

V gene TRBV29-1 combines with J gene TRBJ2-7, with 7 bases that match TRBD2. Unmatched junction bases numbered 8, after V lost 6 bases and J lost 0 bases. This CDR3 is built from 14 residues. Per the germline V gene, CDR1 is SQVTM and CDR2 is ANQGSEA. The CDR3 protein is CSVQKSGNSYEQYF. CDR3 coding DNA: TGCAGCGTCCAAAAGAGCGGGAACTCCTACGAGCAGTACTTC.